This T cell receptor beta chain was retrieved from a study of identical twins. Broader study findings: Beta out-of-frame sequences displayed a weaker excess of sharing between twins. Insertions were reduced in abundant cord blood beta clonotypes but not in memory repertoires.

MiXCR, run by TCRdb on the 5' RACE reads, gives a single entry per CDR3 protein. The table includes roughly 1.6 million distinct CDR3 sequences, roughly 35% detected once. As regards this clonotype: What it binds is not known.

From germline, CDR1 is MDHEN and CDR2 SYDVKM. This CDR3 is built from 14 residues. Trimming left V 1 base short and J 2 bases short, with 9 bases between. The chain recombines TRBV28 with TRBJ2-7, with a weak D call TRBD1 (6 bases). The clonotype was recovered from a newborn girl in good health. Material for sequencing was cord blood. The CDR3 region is CASSLSNRAYEQYF. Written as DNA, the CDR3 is TGTGCCAGCAGTTTATCAAACAGGGCCTACGAGCAGTACTTC. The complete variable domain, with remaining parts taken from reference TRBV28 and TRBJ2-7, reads DVKVTQSSRYLVKRTGEKVFLECVQDMDHENMFWYRQDPGLGLRLIYFSYDVKMKEKGDIPEGYSVSREKKERFSLILESASTNQTSMYLCASSLSNRAYEQYFGPGTRLTVT.